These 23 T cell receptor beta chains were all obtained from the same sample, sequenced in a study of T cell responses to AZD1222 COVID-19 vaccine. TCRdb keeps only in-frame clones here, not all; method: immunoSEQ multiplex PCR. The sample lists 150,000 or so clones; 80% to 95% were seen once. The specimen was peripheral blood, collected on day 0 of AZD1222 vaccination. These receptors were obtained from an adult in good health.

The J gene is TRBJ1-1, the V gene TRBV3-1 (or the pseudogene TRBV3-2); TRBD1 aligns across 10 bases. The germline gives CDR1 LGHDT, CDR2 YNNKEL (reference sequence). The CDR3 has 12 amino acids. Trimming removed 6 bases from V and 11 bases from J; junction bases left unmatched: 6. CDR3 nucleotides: TGTGCCAGCAGAGAAGACAGGGGGCGCGCTTTCTTT. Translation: CASREDRGRAFF.

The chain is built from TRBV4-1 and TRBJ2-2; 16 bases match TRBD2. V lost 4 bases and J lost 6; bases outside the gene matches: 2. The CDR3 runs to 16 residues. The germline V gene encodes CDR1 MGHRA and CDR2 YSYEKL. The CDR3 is CASSPGTSGRAGELFF. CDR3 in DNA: TGCGCCAGCAGCCCCGGGACTAGCGGGAGGGCCGGGGAGCTGTTTTTT.

The CDR3 is CASSPTGAQRGNEQFF. CDR3 coding DNA: TGTGCCAGCAGTCCAACAGGGGCGCAGAGGGGCAATGAGCAGTTCTTC. The J gene is TRBJ2-1, the V gene TRBV28, with 7 bases identical to TRBD1. V shed 5 bases and J 6 bases; nucleotides not matched to a gene: 13. This CDR3 contains 16 residues. Germline CDR1 and CDR2: MDHEN and SYDVKM.

The CDR3 DNA is TGTGCCAGCAGTGAATCAGGATCCGGGAATGGCTACACCTTC. Translated, it gives CASSESGSGNGYTF. This rearrangement joins TRBV2 to TRBJ1-2; D not resolved. The CDR3 contains 14 residues. Between the trimmed V and J ends, which lost 2 bases and 6 bases, there was a span of 13 bases. Germline assignment: CDR1 SNHLY and CDR2 FYNNEI.

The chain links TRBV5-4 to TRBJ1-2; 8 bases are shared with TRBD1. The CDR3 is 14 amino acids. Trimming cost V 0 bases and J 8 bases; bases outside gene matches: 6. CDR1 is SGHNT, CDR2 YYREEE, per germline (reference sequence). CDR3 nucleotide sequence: TGTGCCAGCAGCTTGGATCTGGGGACAGGAGGCTACACCTTC. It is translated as CASSLDLGTGGYTF.

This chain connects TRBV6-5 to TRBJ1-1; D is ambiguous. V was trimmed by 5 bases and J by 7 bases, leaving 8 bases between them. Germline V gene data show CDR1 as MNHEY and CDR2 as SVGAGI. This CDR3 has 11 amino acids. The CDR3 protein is CASSPRGEAFF. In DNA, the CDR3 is TGTGCCAGCAGTCCCCGCGGTGAAGCTTTCTTT.

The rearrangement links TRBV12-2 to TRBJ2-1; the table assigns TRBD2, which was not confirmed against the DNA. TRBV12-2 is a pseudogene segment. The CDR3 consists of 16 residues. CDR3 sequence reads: CASRLEGGGYCHEQFF. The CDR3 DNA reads TGTGCAAGTCGCTTAGAGGGGGGAGGGTATTGCCATGAGCAGTTCTTC.

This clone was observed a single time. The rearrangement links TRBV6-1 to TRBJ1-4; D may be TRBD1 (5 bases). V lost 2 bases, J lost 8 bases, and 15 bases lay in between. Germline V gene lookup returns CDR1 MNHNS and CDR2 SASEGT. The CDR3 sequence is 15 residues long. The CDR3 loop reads CASSESRAGYEKLFF. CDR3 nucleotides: TGTGCCAGCAGTGAAAGCAGGGCCGGGTACGAAAAACTGTTTTTT.

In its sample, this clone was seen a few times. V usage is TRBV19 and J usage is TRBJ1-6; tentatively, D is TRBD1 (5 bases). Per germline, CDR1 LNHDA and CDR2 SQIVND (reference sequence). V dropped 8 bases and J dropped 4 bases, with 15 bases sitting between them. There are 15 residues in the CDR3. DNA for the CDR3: TGTGCCAGTCGGACGGATGGGGCGTATAATTCACCCCTCCACTTT. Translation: CASRTDGAYNSPLHF.

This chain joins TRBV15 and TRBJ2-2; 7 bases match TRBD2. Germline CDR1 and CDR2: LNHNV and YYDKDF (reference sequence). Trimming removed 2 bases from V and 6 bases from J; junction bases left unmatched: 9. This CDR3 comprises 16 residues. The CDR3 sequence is CATSRRLASLAGELFF. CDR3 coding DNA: TGTGCCACCAGCAGACGACTAGCCTCATTAGCCGGGGAGCTGTTTTTT.

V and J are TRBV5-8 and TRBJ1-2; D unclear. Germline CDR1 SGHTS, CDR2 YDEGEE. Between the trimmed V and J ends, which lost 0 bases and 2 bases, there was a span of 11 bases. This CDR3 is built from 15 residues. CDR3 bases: TGTGCCAGCAGCTTGGTGACGGAAAAGAACTATGGCTACACCTTC. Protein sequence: CASSLVTEKNYGYTF.

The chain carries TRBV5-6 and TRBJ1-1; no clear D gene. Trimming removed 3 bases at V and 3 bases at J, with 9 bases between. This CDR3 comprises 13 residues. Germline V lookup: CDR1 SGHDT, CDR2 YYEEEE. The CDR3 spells CASSSRRHTEAFF. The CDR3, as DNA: TGTGCCAGCAGCTCAAGAAGACACACTGAAGCTTTCTTT.

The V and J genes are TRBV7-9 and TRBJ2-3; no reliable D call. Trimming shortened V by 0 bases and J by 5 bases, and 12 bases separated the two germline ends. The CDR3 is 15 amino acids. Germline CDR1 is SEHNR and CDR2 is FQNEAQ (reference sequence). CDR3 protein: CASSLAFAKGDTQYF. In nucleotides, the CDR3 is TGTGCCAGCAGCTTAGCGTTCGCTAAAGGAGATACGCAGTATTTT.

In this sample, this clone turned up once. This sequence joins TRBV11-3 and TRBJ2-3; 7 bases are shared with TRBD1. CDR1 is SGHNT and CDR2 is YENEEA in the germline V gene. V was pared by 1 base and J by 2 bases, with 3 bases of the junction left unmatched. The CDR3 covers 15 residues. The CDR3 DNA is TGTGCCAGCAGCTTAGGAGGGGGCGACACAGATACGCAGTATTTT. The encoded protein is CASSLGGGDTDTQYF.

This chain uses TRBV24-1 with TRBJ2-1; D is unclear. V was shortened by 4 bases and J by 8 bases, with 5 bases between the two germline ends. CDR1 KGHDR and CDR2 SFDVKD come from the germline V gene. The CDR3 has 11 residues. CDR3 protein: CATSEVDEQFF. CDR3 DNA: TGTGCCACCAGTGAGGTCGATGAGCAGTTCTTC.

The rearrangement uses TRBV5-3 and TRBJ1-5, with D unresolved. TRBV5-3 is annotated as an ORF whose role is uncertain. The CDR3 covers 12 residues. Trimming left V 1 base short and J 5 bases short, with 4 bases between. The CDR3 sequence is CARSLSHQPQHF. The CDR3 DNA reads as TGTGCCAGAAGCTTGTCCCATCAGCCCCAGCATTTT.

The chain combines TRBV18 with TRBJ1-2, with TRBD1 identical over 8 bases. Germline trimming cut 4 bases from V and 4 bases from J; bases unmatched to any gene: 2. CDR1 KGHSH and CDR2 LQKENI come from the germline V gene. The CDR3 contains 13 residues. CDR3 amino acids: CASSQGQVYGYTF. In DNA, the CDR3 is TGTGCCAGCTCACAGGGACAGGTCTATGGCTACACCTTC.

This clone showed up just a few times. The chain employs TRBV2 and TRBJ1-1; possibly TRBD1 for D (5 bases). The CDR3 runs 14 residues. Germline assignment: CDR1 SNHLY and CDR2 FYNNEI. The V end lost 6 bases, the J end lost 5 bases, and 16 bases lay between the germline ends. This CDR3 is CASRGTASGTEAFF. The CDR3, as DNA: TGTGCCAGCAGGGGGACCGCGAGTGGGACTGAAGCTTTCTTT.

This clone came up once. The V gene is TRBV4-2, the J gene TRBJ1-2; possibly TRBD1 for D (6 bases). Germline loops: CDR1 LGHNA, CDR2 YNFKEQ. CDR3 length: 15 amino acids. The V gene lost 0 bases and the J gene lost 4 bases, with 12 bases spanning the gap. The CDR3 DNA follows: TGTGCCAGCAGCCAAGAACCGGGGACATCCTATGGCTACACCTTC. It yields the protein CASSQEPGTSYGYTF.

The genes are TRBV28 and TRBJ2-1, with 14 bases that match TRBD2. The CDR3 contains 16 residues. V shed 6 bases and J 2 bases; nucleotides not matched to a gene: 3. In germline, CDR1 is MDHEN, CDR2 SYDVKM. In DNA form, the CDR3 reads TGTGCCAGCAGAAGACTAGCGGGAGGGACCTACAATGAGCAGTTCTTC. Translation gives CASRRLAGGTYNEQFF. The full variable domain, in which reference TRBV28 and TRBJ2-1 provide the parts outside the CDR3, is DVKVTQSSRYLVKRTGEKVFLECVQDMDHENMFWYRQDPGLGLRLIYFSYDVKMKEKGDIPEGYSVSREKKERFSLILESASTNQTSMYLCASRRLAGGTYNEQFFGPGTRLTVL.

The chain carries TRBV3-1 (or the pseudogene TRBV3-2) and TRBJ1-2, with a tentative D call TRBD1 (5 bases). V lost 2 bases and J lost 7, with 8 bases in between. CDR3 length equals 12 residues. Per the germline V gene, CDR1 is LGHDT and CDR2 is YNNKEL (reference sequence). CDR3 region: CASSQRGGGYTF. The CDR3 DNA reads TGTGCCAGCAGCCAACGCGGGGGTGGCTACACCTTC.

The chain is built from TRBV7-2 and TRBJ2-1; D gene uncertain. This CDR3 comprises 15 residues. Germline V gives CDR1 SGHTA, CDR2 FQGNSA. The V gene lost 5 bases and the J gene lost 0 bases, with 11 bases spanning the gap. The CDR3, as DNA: TGTGCCAGCAGCCCTTCCCGTAGCTCCTACAATGAGCAGTTCTTC. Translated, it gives CASSPSRSSYNEQFF. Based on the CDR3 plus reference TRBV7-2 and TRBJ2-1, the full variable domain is GAGVSQSPSNKVTEKGKDVELRCDPISGHTALYWYRQSLGQGLEFLIYFQGNSAPDKSGLPSDRFSAERTGGSVSTLTIQRTQQEDSAVYLCASSPSRSSYNEQFFGPGTRLTVL.

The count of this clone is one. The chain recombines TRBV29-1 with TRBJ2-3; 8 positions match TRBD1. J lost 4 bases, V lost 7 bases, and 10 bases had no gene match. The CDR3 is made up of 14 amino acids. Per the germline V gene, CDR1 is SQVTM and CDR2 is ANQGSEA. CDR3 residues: CSALTGALADTQYF. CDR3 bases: TGCAGCGCACTGACAGGGGCTCTAGCAGATACGCAGTATTTT.